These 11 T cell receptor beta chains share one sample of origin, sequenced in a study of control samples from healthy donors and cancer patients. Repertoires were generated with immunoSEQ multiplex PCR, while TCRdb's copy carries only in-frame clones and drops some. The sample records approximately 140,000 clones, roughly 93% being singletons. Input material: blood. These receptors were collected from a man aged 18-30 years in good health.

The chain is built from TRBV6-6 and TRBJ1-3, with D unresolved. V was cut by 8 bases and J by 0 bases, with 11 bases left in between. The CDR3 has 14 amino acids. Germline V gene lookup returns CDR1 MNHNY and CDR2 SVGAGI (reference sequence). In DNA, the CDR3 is TGTGCCAGCGCGCGAGGCCACTCTGGAAACACCATATATTTT. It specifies CASARGHSGNTIYF.

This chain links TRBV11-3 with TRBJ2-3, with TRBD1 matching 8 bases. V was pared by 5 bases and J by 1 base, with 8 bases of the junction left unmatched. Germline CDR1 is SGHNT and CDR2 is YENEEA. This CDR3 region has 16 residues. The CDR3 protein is CASSASTGAGTDTQYF. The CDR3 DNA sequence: TGTGCCAGCAGCGCCTCGACAGGGGCCGGCACAGATACGCAGTATTTT.

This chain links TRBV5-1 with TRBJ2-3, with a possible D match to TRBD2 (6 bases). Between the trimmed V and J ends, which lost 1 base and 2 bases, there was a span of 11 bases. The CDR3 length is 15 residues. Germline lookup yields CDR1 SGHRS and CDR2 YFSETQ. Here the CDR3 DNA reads TGCGCCAGCAGCTTGAGACTAGTGAACACAGATACGCAGTATTTT. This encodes CASSLRLVNTDTQYF.

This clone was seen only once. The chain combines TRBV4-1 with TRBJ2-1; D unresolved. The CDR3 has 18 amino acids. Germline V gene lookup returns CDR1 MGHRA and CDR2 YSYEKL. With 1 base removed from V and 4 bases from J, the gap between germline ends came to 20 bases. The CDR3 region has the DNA TGCGCCAGCAGCCAAGGTCTGCAAGTAATCCGGAAATACAATGAGCAGTTCTTC. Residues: CASSQGLQVIRKYNEQFF.

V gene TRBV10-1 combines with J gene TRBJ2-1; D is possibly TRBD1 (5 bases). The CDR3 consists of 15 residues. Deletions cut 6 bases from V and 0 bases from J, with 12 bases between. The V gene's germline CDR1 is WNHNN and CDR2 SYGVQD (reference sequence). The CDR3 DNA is TGCGCCAGCAGAGGGCAGGGCATCTCCTACAATGAGCAGTTCTTC. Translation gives CASRGQGISYNEQFF.

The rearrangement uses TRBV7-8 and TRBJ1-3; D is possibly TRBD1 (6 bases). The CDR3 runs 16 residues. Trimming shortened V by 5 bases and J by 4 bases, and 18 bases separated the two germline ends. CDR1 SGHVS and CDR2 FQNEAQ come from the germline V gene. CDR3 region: CASSRPANRVGNTIYF. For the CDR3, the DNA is TGTGCCAGCAGCCGCCCTGCTAACAGGGTCGGAAACACCATATATTTT.

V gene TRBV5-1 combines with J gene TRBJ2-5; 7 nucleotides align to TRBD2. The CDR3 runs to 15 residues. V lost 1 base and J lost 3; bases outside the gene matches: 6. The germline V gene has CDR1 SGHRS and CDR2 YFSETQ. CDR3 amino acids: CASSLRTGGEETQYF. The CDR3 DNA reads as TGCGCCAGCAGCTTGCGGACGGGGGGAGAAGAGACCCAGTACTTC.

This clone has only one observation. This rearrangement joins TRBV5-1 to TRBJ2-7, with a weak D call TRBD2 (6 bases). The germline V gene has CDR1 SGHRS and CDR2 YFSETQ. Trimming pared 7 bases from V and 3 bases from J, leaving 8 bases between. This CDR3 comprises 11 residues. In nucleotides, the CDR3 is TGCGCCAGCCGGGACTTCTACGAGCAGTACTTC. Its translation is CASRDFYEQYF.

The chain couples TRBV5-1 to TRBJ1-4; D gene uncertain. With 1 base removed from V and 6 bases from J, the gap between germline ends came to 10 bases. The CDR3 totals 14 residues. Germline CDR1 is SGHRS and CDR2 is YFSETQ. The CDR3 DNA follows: TGCGCCAGCAGCTTGAGCTGGGAAGATGAAAAACTGTTTTTT. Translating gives CASSLSWEDEKLFF.

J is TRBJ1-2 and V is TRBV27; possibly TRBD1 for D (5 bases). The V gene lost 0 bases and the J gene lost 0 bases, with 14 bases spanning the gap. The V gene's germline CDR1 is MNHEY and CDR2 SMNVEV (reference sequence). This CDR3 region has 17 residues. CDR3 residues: CASSLSYRGGTNYGYTF. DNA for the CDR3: TGTGCCAGCAGTTTATCTTACCGGGGGGGAACTAACTATGGCTACACCTTC.

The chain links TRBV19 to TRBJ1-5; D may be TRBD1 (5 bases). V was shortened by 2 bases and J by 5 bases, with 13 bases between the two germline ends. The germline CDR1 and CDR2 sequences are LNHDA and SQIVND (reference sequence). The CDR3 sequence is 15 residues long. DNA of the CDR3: TGTGCCAGTAGTATAAGAGGGGAGGGAGATCAGCCCCAGCATTTT. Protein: CASSIRGEGDQPQHF.